Listed below are T cell receptor beta chains from one sample, sequenced in a study of blood T cell repertoires in COVID-19. The assay was immunoSEQ multiplex PCR, and TCRdb's table has in-frame clones only and misses some. The sample carries 68,000 or so clones, 86% recorded once. Input material: peripheral blood. Every receptor here comes from a man under 40 with acute or convalescent COVID-19. Both conserved end residues are part of each CDR3. D genes are given only for firm matches. Rows may omit the clone size; those that give it use once, few, many or a size class.

v_gene: TRBV24-1
d_gene: TRBD2
abundance: .
j_gene: TRBJ2-1
CDR3nt: TGTGCCACCAGTGCAGCGGGAGCCTACAATGAGCAGTTCTTC
CDR3aa: CATSAAGAYNEQFF

v_gene: TRBV25-1
d_gene: .
abundance: .
j_gene: TRBJ2-1
CDR3nt: TGTGCCAGCAGTGCGGGACACACCCCCTACAATGAGCAGTTCTTC
CDR3aa: CASSAGHTPYNEQFF

v_gene: TRBV18
d_gene: TRBD1
abundance: .
j_gene: TRBJ1-1
CDR3nt: TGTGCCAGCTCACTCCAGGGGGAGGTTGAAGCTTTCTTT
CDR3aa: CASSLQGEVEAFF

v_gene: TRBV25-1
d_gene: TRBD2
abundance: .
j_gene: TRBJ2-2
CDR3nt: TGTGCCAGCAGTGAATCGTTGGGGGGGAAAGAGTACACCGGGGAGCTGTTTTTT
CDR3aa: CASSESLGGKEYTGELFF

v_gene: TRBV6-1
d_gene: .
abundance: once
j_gene: TRBJ2-7
CDR3nt: TGTGCCAGCAGTGAACATGGCGGGCTCGAGCAGTACTTC
CDR3aa: CASSEHGGLEQYF

v_gene: TRBV18
d_gene: TRBD2
abundance: .
j_gene: TRBJ2-7
CDR3nt: TGTGCCAGCTCAACTAGCGGCTCCTACGAGCAGTACTTC
CDR3aa: CASSTSGSYEQYF

v_gene: TRBV27
d_gene: TRBD2
abundance: .
j_gene: TRBJ2-7
CDR3nt: TGTGCCAGCAGCGGCGGGGGCGAGCAGTACTTC
CDR3aa: CASSGGGEQYF

v_gene: TRBV9
d_gene: .
abundance: .
j_gene: TRBJ1-5
CDR3nt: TGTGCCAGCAGCGTAGGTGGAGGCCGGGGTCAGCCCCAGCATTTT
CDR3aa: CASSVGGGRGQPQHF

v_gene: TRBV28
d_gene: .
abundance: .
j_gene: TRBJ2-7
CDR3nt: TGTGCCAGCAGGAGTTACGAGCAGTACTTC
CDR3aa: CASRSYEQYF

v_gene: TRBV19
d_gene: TRBD2
abundance: .
j_gene: TRBJ2-3
CDR3nt: TGTGCCAGCAGTAGCGGGAGCACCTCTGGCAGCACAGATACGCAGTATTTT
CDR3aa: CASSSGSTSGSTDTQYF

v_gene: TRBV7-9
d_gene: TRBD1
abundance: .
j_gene: TRBJ2-7
CDR3nt: TGTGCCAGCAGCTGGGGGACAGGGGGCTACGAGCAGTACTTC
CDR3aa: CASSWGTGGYEQYF

v_gene: TRBV14
d_gene: .
abundance: .
j_gene: TRBJ1-1
CDR3nt: TGTGCCAGCAGCCAAGATGCCTCCTTAAGGGGCACTGAAGCTTTCTTT
CDR3aa: CASSQDASLRGTEAFF

v_gene: TRBV5-6
d_gene: TRBD1
abundance: .
j_gene: TRBJ1-5
CDR3nt: TGTGCCAGCAGCTTGGGCACAGGGGGCCGGCAGCCCCAGCATTTT
CDR3aa: CASSLGTGGRQPQHF

v_gene: TRBV6-6
d_gene: .
abundance: .
j_gene: TRBJ1-1
CDR3nt: TGTGCCAGCAGAGCAGGGAACACTGAAGCTTTCTTT
CDR3aa: CASRAGNTEAFF

v_gene: TRBV7-3
d_gene: TRBD2
abundance: .
j_gene: TRBJ2-3
CDR3nt: TGTGCCAGCAGCTGGACTAGCGGGAGTCCCACAGATACGCAGTATTTT
CDR3aa: CASSWTSGSPTDTQYF

v_gene: TRBV27
d_gene: TRBD1
abundance: few
j_gene: TRBJ1-6
CDR3nt: TGTGCCAGCAGTCTAGGGACAGGGGGTTCACCCCTCCACTTT
CDR3aa: CASSLGTGGSPLHF

v_gene: TRBV4-1
d_gene: .
abundance: .
j_gene: TRBJ1-4
CDR3nt: TGCGCCAGCAGCCAAGGTGGGGTAGGGGCTCGAAAGCTGTTTTTT
CDR3aa: CASSQGGVGARKLFF

v_gene: TRBV12-3/TRBV12-4
d_gene: .
abundance: .
j_gene: TRBJ2-2
CDR3nt: TGTGCCAGCGTTAGCTCCACCGGGGAGCTGTTTTTT
CDR3aa: CASVSSTGELFF

v_gene: TRBV3-1/TRBV3-2
d_gene: .
abundance: .
j_gene: TRBJ2-2
CDR3nt: TGTGCCAGCAGCCCCAGGGGGGACAGTGCCGGGGAGCTGTTTTTT
CDR3aa: CASSPRGDSAGELFF

v_gene: TRBV12-3/TRBV12-4
d_gene: .
abundance: .
j_gene: TRBJ1-2
CDR3nt: TGTGCCAGCACCCGAACAGGAAGGTATGGCTACACCTTC
CDR3aa: CASTRTGRYGYTF

v_gene: TRBV18
d_gene: .
abundance: .
j_gene: TRBJ1-3
CDR3nt: TGTGCCAGCTCACCTGGGGGCGGCGGAAACACCATATATTTT
CDR3aa: CASSPGGGGNTIYF

v_gene: TRBV23-1
d_gene: .
abundance: .
j_gene: TRBJ1-4
CDR3nt: TGCGCCAGCCTCGAAAAACTGTTTTTT
CDR3aa: CASLEKLFF

v_gene: TRBV28
d_gene: .
abundance: .
j_gene: TRBJ1-6
CDR3nt: TGTGCCAGCAGTTCAGGGGTTCGCTCCTATAATTCACCCCTCCACTTT
CDR3aa: CASSSGVRSYNSPLHF

v_gene: TRBV27
d_gene: .
abundance: .
j_gene: TRBJ1-1
CDR3nt: TGTGCCAGCAGTGTAGGGAGCGGTCGAGCTTTCTTT
CDR3aa: CASSVGSGRAFF